The next 22 T cell receptor beta chains were all read from a single sample in a study of blood T cell repertoires in COVID-19. Only in-frame clones appear in the TCRdb table, and some are missing; sequencing was by immunoSEQ multiplex PCR. The table includes over 200,000 clones, over 75% detected once. Input material: peripheral blood. These receptors were taken from a human donor in a cohort sampled during active COVID-19.

This clone was counted a single time. The chain couples TRBV19 to TRBJ1-5; TRBD1 agrees at 9 bases. V was pared by 5 bases and J by 0 bases, with 5 bases of the junction left unmatched. Germline V gene lookup returns CDR1 LNHDA and CDR2 SQIVND (reference sequence). The length of the CDR3 is 16 residues. This CDR3 reads CASSPLDRGSNQPQHF. The CDR3 coding sequence is TGTGCCAGTAGTCCCCTGGACAGGGGTAGCAATCAGCCCCAGCATTTT.

The chain uses TRBV7-6 and TRBJ2-1, with 10 bases that match TRBD2. The V gene end was trimmed by 4 bases and the J gene end by 3 bases; junction bases not matched to a gene: 3. Germline V CDR1 and CDR2: SGHVS, FNYEAQ. The CDR3 contains 15 residues. CDR3 DNA: TGTGCCAGCAGCTCGACTAGCGGGCTCTACAATGAGCAGTTCTTC. Amino acid sequence: CASSSTSGLYNEQFF.

Here the CDR3 DNA reads TGTGCCAGCTCACCACAAAGGACGGGGACAGGGTCCTACGAGCAGTACTTC. Its protein product is CASSPQRTGTGSYEQYF. The rearrangement uses TRBV18 and TRBJ2-7; 9 bases fit TRBD1. This CDR3 region has 17 residues. The V gene's germline CDR1 is KGHSH and CDR2 LQKENI. The V and J ends lost 1 base and 1 base, in that order; junction bases with no gene match: 8.

There are a few counts of this clone. Additional DNA sequences in this sample encode the identical CDR3. The rearrangement joins TRBV20-1 to TRBJ2-7; D remains ambiguous. The CDR3 is 11 residues long. V lost 0 bases to trimming and J lost 3 bases, with 3 bases between them. Germline V gene data show CDR1 as DFQATT and CDR2 as SNEGSKA (reference sequence). The CDR3 loop is CSARDGYEQYF. DNA for the CDR3: TGCAGTGCTAGAGACGGCTACGAGCAGTACTTC.

This clone was found a few times. The V gene is TRBV28, the J gene TRBJ1-1; D is undetermined. The CDR3 sequence is 11 residues long. V was trimmed by 10 bases and J by 5 bases, leaving 11 bases between them. The germline V gene encodes CDR1 MDHEN and CDR2 SYDVKM. The DNA of the CDR3 is TGTGCCACCTCGCTCGAGACTGAAGCTTTCTTT. As protein: CATSLETEAFF.

This clone was counted between two and nine times. The rearrangement uses TRBV18 and TRBJ1-2, with 7 bases identical to TRBD1. The CDR3 totals 15 residues. CDR1 and CDR2 from the germline V gene are KGHSH and LQKENI. After removal of 0 bases from V and 4 bases from J, the junction contained 5 bases not matched to a gene. This CDR3 reads CASSPPDRYLYGYTF. CDR3 coding DNA: TGTGCCAGCTCACCACCGGACAGGTATCTCTATGGCTACACCTTC.

This sequence joins TRBV18 and TRBJ2-3; the D gene is possibly TRBD2 (6 bases). V shed 1 base and J shed 5 bases, with 10 bases lying between them. The germline gives CDR1 KGHSH, CDR2 LQKENI. The CDR3 runs 14 residues. The CDR3 spells CASSPLGSGDTQYF. In DNA form, the CDR3 reads TGTGCCAGCTCACCACTCGGGAGTGGAGATACGCAGTATTTT.

J is TRBJ2-7 and V is TRBV9, with D possibly being TRBD2 (7 bases). Trimming shortened V by 4 bases and J by 5 bases, and 16 bases separated the two germline ends. Germline CDR1 and CDR2: SGDLS and YYNGEE. The CDR3 runs 14 residues. The CDR3, as DNA: TGTGCCAGCAGCCCCGAACGGGGGGCCAACGAGCAGTACTTC. Its translation is CASSPERGANEQYF.

The chain combines TRBV27 with TRBJ2-7; no reliable D call. V lost 5 bases, J lost 7 bases, and 15 bases lay in between. This CDR3 is 13 amino acids long. Germline V gene data show CDR1 as MNHEY and CDR2 as SMNVEV (reference sequence). The CDR3 DNA follows: TGTGCCAGCAGTCCTCTGGGTCGAGCGGAGCAGTACTTC. It is translated as CASSPLGRAEQYF.

CDR3 DNA: TGTGCCAGCAGCTTGGCCAGGTCATTCATGAACACTGAAGCTTTCTTT. Its protein is CASSLARSFMNTEAFF. The chain is built from TRBV5-8 and TRBJ1-1; no definite D call. Trimming cost V 0 bases and J 0 bases, with 12 bases left between them. CDR1 is SGHTS, CDR2 YDEGEE, per germline. The length of the CDR3 is 16 residues.

This clone was counted only a few times. The CDR3 is CASSRWTSDNEQFF. CDR3 coding DNA: TGTGCCAGCAGCCGCTGGACTAGCGACAATGAGCAGTTCTTC. This chain connects TRBV7-9 to TRBJ2-1; TRBD2 matches 9 bases. This CDR3 is 14 amino acids long. Germline CDR1 reads SEHNR; CDR2 reads FQNEAQ (reference sequence). Trimming at V came to 5 bases and at J to 5 bases, leaving 4 bases not matched to a gene.

This clone turned up a few times. The chain couples TRBV18 to TRBJ1-5; 10 bases map to TRBD1. CDR3 length: 15 amino acids. Unmatched junction bases numbered 9, after V lost 6 bases and J lost 7 bases. Germline V gives CDR1 KGHSH, CDR2 LQKENI. CDR3 residues: CASSPGTGALQPQHF. CDR3 bases: TGTGCCAGCTCCCCCGGGACAGGGGCTCTGCAGCCCCAGCATTTT.

The sample holds one count of this clone. The chain has TRBV7-9 and TRBJ1-1; D ambiguous. The CDR3 has 18 amino acids. Trimming took 0 bases from V and 2 from J, leaving 19 bases between them. Germline CDR1 and CDR2: SEHNR and FQNEAQ (reference sequence). CDR3 amino acids: CASSLAKKASRENTEAFF. The CDR3 coding sequence is TGTGCCAGCAGCTTAGCGAAAAAAGCGAGCCGAGAAAACACTGAAGCTTTCTTT.

The chain carries TRBV10-3 and TRBJ2-6; 9 bases match TRBD1. The germline CDR1 and CDR2 sequences are ENHRY and SYGVKD. V lost 6 bases, J lost 1 base, and 7 bases stayed unmatched. CDR3 length: 17 residues. The CDR3 coding sequence is TGTGCCATCAGGGGACAGGGAAGAAAGTCTGGGGCCAACGTCCTGACTTTC. This translates into CAIRGQGRKSGANVLTF.

The V gene is TRBV7-3, the J gene TRBJ2-7; maybe TRBD2 (5 bases). The CDR3 is 14 residues long. Germline assignment: CDR1 SGHTA and CDR2 FQGTGA. V was cut by 5 bases and J by 2 bases, with 13 bases left in between. The CDR3 DNA is TGTGCCAGCAGCCCCTGGACTCGCACCTACGAGCAGTACTTC. As protein: CASSPWTRTYEQYF.

This clone was counted a few times. CDR3 loop: CASSFGGGSPYEQYF. CDR3 in DNA: TGTGCCAGCAGCTTTGGGGGGGGCTCACCCTACGAGCAGTACTTC. The chain recombines TRBV11-2 with TRBJ2-7; a possible D gene is TRBD2 (7 bases). V was pared by 3 bases and J by 2 bases, with 14 bases between. The CDR3 extends over 15 amino acids. The germline gives CDR1 SGHAT, CDR2 FQNNGV.

This chain links TRBV7-6 with TRBJ2-7, with a possible D match to TRBD1 (6 bases). CDR3 length equals 15 residues. Germline lookup yields CDR1 SGHVS and CDR2 FNYEAQ. Trimming removed 5 bases from V and 2 bases from J, with 16 bases in between. The chain's CDR3 is CASSRYTGPTYEQYF. CDR3 coding DNA: TGTGCCAGCAGCCGATACACAGGGCCGACCTACGAGCAGTACTTC.

The V and J genes are TRBV6-5 and TRBJ1-1; 8 nucleotides agree with TRBD1. Unmatched junction bases numbered 8, after V lost 4 bases and J lost 4 bases. Germline V gives CDR1 MNHEY, CDR2 SVGAGI. There are 15 residues in the CDR3. The CDR3 DNA reads TGTGCCAGCAGTTCCACGGACAGGGCCGGCACTGAAGCTTTCTTT. It codes for CASSSTDRAGTEAFF.

This clone was observed a handful of times. This specimen includes other DNA sequences encoding the same CDR3. The V and J genes are TRBV27 and TRBJ2-7; 7 bases fit TRBD1. The CDR3 runs to 15 residues. V trimming: 2 bases; J trimming: 1 base; junction bases outside the gene matches: 5. The germline V gene has CDR1 MNHEY and CDR2 SMNVEV (reference sequence). DNA for the CDR3: TGTGCCAGCAGTTTAATGACAGGGAGTTCCTACGAGCAGTACTTC. It translates to CASSLMTGSSYEQYF.

The genes are TRBV19 and TRBJ2-2, with D maybe TRBD1 (6 bases). V dropped 7 bases and J dropped 2 bases, with 11 bases sitting between them. This CDR3 spans 14 amino acids. CDR1 and CDR2 from the germline V gene are LNHDA and SQIVND (reference sequence). Written as DNA, the CDR3 is TGTGCCAGTACCACAGGGCCTAACACCGGGGAGCTGTTTTTT. Protein: CASTTGPNTGELFF.

The J gene is TRBJ1-1, the V gene TRBV10-2; 8 bases fit TRBD1. J lost 5 bases, V lost 3 bases, and 11 bases had no gene match. CDR1 and CDR2 (germline): WSHSY, SAAADI. The CDR3 contains 16 residues. In DNA form, the CDR3 reads TGCGCCAGCAGTGATAGGTGGGACAGGTGGGGGACTGAAGCTTTCTTT. Translating gives CASSDRWDRWGTEAFF.

This clone is a singleton in its sample. V usage is TRBV9 and J usage is TRBJ1-2, with D maybe TRBD1 (6 bases). The germline V and J ends were trimmed by 6 bases and 2 bases, with 14 bases remaining between them. Germline CDR1 reads SGDLS; CDR2 reads YYNGEE. This CDR3 contains 14 residues. The CDR3, as DNA: TGTGCCAGCACAACAGGGAACTCCAACTATGGCTACACCTTC. It translates to CASTTGNSNYGYTF.